A selection of T cell receptor beta chains follows, all from one sample in a study of T cell responses to AZD1222 COVID-19 vaccine. Sequencing was performed with immunoSEQ multiplex PCR; in TCRdb, only in-frame clones are kept and a portion is missing. Altogether fewer than 150,000 clones are present, roughly 93% being singletons, with the ten largest covering about 9.4%. The material was peripheral blood, obtained 28 days after the second AZD1222 dose. The source is an adult who received the AZD1222 COVID-19 vaccine. CDR3s include the opening cysteine and the closing phenylalanine or tryptophan. Fields, in order: D gene, clone size, V gene, J gene, CDR3 protein, CDR3 DNA. A D gene is named only where the DNA matches it firmly. The listing skips clone size in some rows; elsewhere it reads once, few, many or a size class.

>-|-|TRBV5-8|TRBJ1-4
CASSFGRVGEKLFF
TGTGCCAGCAGCTTCGGGAGGGTAGGGGAAAAACTGTTTTTT
>TRBD1|-|TRBV18|TRBJ1-1
CASSRRGRGVTEAFF
TGTGCCAGCTCACGCAGGGGGCGCGGGGTCACTGAAGCTTTCTTT
>-|-|TRBV27|TRBJ1-6
CASPEVRGSYNSPLHF
TGTGCCAGCCCCGAAGTACGGGGCTCCTATAATTCACCCCTCCACTTT
>-|-|TRBV7-2|TRBJ1-1
CASSLGQVGQSMEDTEAFF
TGTGCCAGCAGCTTAGGTCAAGTGGGGCAGTCTATGGAGGACACTGAAGCTTTCTTT
>-|-|TRBV18|TRBJ1-4
CASSPQATRANEKLFF
TGTGCCAGCTCACCACAGGCGACCAGGGCGAATGAAAAACTGTTTTTT
>-|-|TRBV5-4|TRBJ1-1
CASSLDARTVGGTEAFF
TGTGCCAGCAGCTTGGACGCACGGACTGTGGGAGGCACTGAAGCTTTCTTT
>-|once|TRBV2|TRBJ1-2
CASSEGGIFYGYTF
TGTGCCAGCAGTGAGGGGGGTATCTTCTATGGCTACACCTTC
>TRBD2|-|TRBV27|TRBJ2-5
CASNSGRGETQYF
TGTGCCAGCAACAGCGGGAGAGGGGAGACCCAGTACTTC
>-|-|TRBV19|TRBJ2-2
CASSIPTTGNTGELFF
TGTGCCAGTAGTATCCCTACGACAGGGAACACCGGGGAGCTGTTTTTT
>-|-|TRBV28|TRBJ1-2
CASSRNNYGYTF
TGTGCCAGCAGTAGGAATAACTATGGCTACACCTTC
>-|-|TRBV14|TRBJ1-3
CASSQEAGQVFSGNTIYF
TGTGCCAGCAGCCAAGAGGCGGGGCAAGTTTTCTCTGGAAACACCATATATTTT
>TRBD1|-|TRBV5-4|TRBJ1-3
CASSPSPGQGFSGNTIYF
TGTGCCAGCAGCCCATCACCGGGACAGGGGTTCTCTGGAAACACCATATATTTT
>-|-|TRBV2|TRBJ2-2
CASSEMSGGDTGELFF
TGTGCCAGCAGTGAAATGTCCGGGGGCGACACCGGGGAGCTGTTTTTT
>-|-|TRBV19|TRBJ1-1
CASSITGRAEAFF
TGTGCCAGTAGTATAACAGGGAGGGCTGAAGCTTTCTTT
>TRBD1|few|TRBV19|TRBJ1-6
CASQGQGSSPLHF
TGTGCCAGCCAGGGACAGGGGTCTTCACCCCTCCACTTT
>-|-|TRBV5-8|TRBJ1-2
CASSLNLRTRWRGNYGYTF
TGTGCCAGCAGCTTGAATTTAAGGACCCGATGGAGAGGAAACTATGGCTACACCTTC
>-|-|TRBV27|TRBJ2-2
CASSLKTGPGELFF
TGTGCCAGCAGTTTAAAGACAGGTCCGGGGGAGCTGTTTTTT
>-|-|TRBV27|TRBJ1-5
CASSSTGLKQPQHF
TGTGCCAGCAGTTCCACAGGGCTAAAGCAGCCCCAGCATTTT
>-|once|TRBV2|TRBJ1-1
CASSERGRDTEAFF
TGTGCCAGCAGTGAAAGGGGCAGGGACACTGAAGCTTTCTTT
>-|-|TRBV5-1|TRBJ2-7
CASRSGTHTYEQYF
TGCGCCAGCAGGTCCGGGACGCATACCTACGAGCAGTACTTC
>-|-|TRBV2|TRBJ1-6
CASSEAAGHSPLHF
TGTGCCAGCAGTGAAGCCGCAGGGCATTCACCCCTCCACTTT
>TRBD1|-|TRBV7-9|TRBJ2-5
CASGTPGGQGQETQYF
TGTGCCAGCGGGACCCCGGGAGGACAGGGGCAAGAGACCCAGTACTTC
>-|-|TRBV6-6|TRBJ1-2
CATGRRKGSNYGYTF
TGTGCCACGGGGAGAAGGAAGGGCTCTAACTATGGCTACACCTTC
>TRBD2|-|TRBV20-1|TRBJ2-1
CSASRLAEQFF
TGCAGTGCTTCTCGACTAGCGGAGCAGTTCTTC
>-|-|TRBV5-1|TRBJ2-7
CASSLAVFFGRGGDEQYF
TGCGCCAGCAGCTTGGCTGTTTTTTTCGGCAGGGGAGGCGACGAGCAGTACTTC
>-|-|TRBV19|TRBJ1-2
CASGNDRYYGYTF
TGTGCCAGTGGGAACGACCGCTACTATGGCTACACCTTC
>-|-|TRBV12-3/TRBV12-4|TRBJ2-1
CASSSKGEQFF
TGTGCCAGCAGCTCGAAGGGTGAGCAGTTCTTC
>-|-|TRBV20-1|TRBJ2-7
CSAGGLAEQYF
TGCAGTGCTGGGGGACTTGCGGAGCAGTACTTC
>-|-|TRBV11-2|TRBJ1-1
CASSLDRWAFTEAFF
TGTGCCAGCAGCTTAGATCGGTGGGCGTTCACTGAAGCTTTCTTT
>-|-|TRBV4-1|TRBJ1-2
CASSQDRWRGVRGYTF
TGCGCCAGCAGCCAAGATCGATGGCGGGGGGTCCGAGGCTACACCTTC
>-|-|TRBV6-5|TRBJ1-6
CASSYSKGGNSPLHF
TGTGCCAGCAGTTACTCAAAGGGTGGAAATTCACCCCTCCACTTT
>-|-|TRBV6-2/TRBV6-3|TRBJ1-1
CASSYSGLEAFF
TGTGCCAGCAGTTACTCGGGTTTAGAAGCTTTCTTT
>-|-|TRBV10-1|TRBJ2-7
CASVQDSGSYEQYF
TGCGCCAGCGTCCAGGACAGTGGCTCCTACGAGCAGTACTTC